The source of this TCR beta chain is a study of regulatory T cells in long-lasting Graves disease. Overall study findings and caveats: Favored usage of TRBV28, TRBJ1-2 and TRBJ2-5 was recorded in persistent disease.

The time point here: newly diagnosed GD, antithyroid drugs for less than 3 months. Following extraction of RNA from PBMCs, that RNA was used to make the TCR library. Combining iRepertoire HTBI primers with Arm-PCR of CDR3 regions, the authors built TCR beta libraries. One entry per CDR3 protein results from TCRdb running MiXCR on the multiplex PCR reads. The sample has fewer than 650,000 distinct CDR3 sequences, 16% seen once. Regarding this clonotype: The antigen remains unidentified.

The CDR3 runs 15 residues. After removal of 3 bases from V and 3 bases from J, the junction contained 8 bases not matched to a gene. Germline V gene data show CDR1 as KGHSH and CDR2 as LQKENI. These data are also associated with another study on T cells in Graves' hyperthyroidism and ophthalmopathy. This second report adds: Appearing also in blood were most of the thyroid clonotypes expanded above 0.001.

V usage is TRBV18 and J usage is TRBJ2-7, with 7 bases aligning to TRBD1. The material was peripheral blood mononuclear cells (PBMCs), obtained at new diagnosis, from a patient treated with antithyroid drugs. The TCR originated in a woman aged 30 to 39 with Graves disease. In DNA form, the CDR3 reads TGTGCCAGCTCACCCCTCCGGACAGGTCTCTACGAGCAGTACTTC. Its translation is CASSPLRTGLYEQYF.